This T cell receptor (beta chain) is drawn from a study of STAT5B mutations in CD4+ large granular lymphocyte leukemia. Overall study results and limits: Without putative leukemic clones, patient CD4-sorted repertoires remained more clonal than healthy CD4+ repertoires.

Worth noting for this clone: Its antigen is still unknown.

The repertoire was sequenced with immunoSEQ multiplex PCR; TCRdb's copy has only in-frame clones and lacks some. The sample records fewer than 6,000 clones, under 80% being singletons. There are 14 residues in the CDR3. The germline V gene encodes CDR1 SGDLS and CDR2 YYNGEE. V was pared by 3 bases and J by 15 bases, with 12 bases of the junction left unmatched. The rearrangement links TRBV9 to TRBJ1-6, with 7 bases fitting TRBD1. The sequenced sample consisted of PBMCs. This clonotype was obtained from a man at least 80 years old with CD4+ T-cell large granular lymphocyte leukemia. The CDR3 sequence: CASSAGDRLTDLHF. CDR3 DNA: TGTGCCAGCAGCGCTGGGGACAGACTCACAGACCTCCACTTT. The full variable domain, in which reference TRBV9 and TRBJ1-6 provide the parts outside the CDR3, is DSGVTQTPKHLITATGQRVTLRCSPRSGDLSVYWYQQSLDQGLQFLIQYYNGEERAKGNILERFSAQQFPDLHSELNLSSLELGDSALYFCASSAGDRLTDLHFGNGTRLTVT.